Each of the 20 T cell receptor beta chains below was sequenced from the same sample in a study of CD8+CD57+ T cells in acquired aplastic anemia. The template for TCR beta VDJ and CDR3 sequence profiling was genomic DNA. TCRdb re-called the reads with MiXCR, one entry per CDR3 protein. Here the sample spans some 190,000 distinct CDR3 sequences, roughly half being singletons. The specimen was sorted CD4+, CD8+, or CD8+CD57+ T cells (not recorded which) from PBMCs. Receptors originate from a human donor in good health, serving as a control.

This clonotype was observed a handful of times. This CDR3 fails to terminate in the conserved phenylalanine or tryptophan, so it likely reflects a read error. Because the CDR3's place on the DNA is in doubt, the DNA is left out and the CDR3 is given as listed by TCRdb. The gene calls are TRBV20-1 and TRBJ1-1. Germline V CDR1 and CDR2: DFQATT, SNEGSKA (reference sequence). Inclusive of both ends, the CDR3 amounts to 8 amino acids. CDR3 sequence reads: CSANRQSS.

The chain links TRBV24-1 to TRBJ2-3; no clear D gene. CDR1 KGHDR and CDR2 SFDVKD come from the germline V gene. V lost 4 bases and J lost 6, with 13 bases in between. This CDR3 has 14 residues. CDR3 sequence reads: CATSEYSLKDTQYF. Here the CDR3 DNA reads TGTGCCACCAGTGAGTACAGTCTAAAGGATACGCAGTATTTT.

This clonotype was picked up a small number of times. The rearrangement uses TRBV29-1 and TRBJ1-3; D call uncertain. Looked up from germline, CDR1 is SQVTM and CDR2 is ANQGSEA. The CDR3 has 12 residues. With 3 bases removed from V and 3 bases from J, the gap between germline ends came to 6 bases. The CDR3 nucleotides are TGCAGCGTTGACGCTGGTGGAAACACCATATATTTT. The encoded protein is CSVDAGGNTIYF. Filled out from reference TRBV29-1 and TRBJ1-3, the complete variable domain reads SAVISQKPSRDICQRGTSLTIQCQVDSQVTMMFWYRQQPGQSLTLIATANQGSEATYESGFVIDKFPISRPNLTFSTLTVSNMSPEDSSIYLCSVDAGGNTIYFGEGSWLTVV.

This chain uses TRBV24-1 with TRBJ1-2, with D hard to call. Per the germline V gene, CDR1 is KGHDR and CDR2 is SFDVKD. V was shortened by 8 bases and J by 2 bases, with 11 bases between the two germline ends. The CDR3 totals 13 residues. The CDR3 protein is CATTGRLNYGYTF. The DNA of the CDR3 is TGTGCCACCACTGGACGGCTGAACTATGGCTACACCTTC.

Regarding this clonotype: Since no conserved phenylalanine or tryptophan closes the CDR3, a read error is the likely cause. The chain recombines TRBV10-3 with TRBJ2-1, with 7 bases identical to TRBD2. Germline V gene lookup returns CDR1 ENHRY and CDR2 SYGVKD. The junction had 11 bases not matched to a gene; V was cut back by 4 bases and J by 8 bases. The CDR3 consists of 15 residues. The chain's CDR3 is CAISGQRGGDDEQFC. CDR3 nucleotide sequence: TGTGCCATCAGTGGGCAGCGGGGAGGCGACGATGAGCAGTTCTGC.

The sample holds many counts of this clonotype. The chain combines TRBV14 with TRBJ2-5; no definite D call. Trimming stripped 2 bases from V and 2 bases from J, with 6 bases between. Germline-derived CDR1 and CDR2 are SGHDN and FVKESK. The CDR3 contains 13 residues. This CDR3 reads CASSQYVQETQYF. The DNA for the CDR3 is TGTGCCAGCAGCCAATACGTACAAGAGACCCAGTACTTC.

CDR3 sequence: CSALSSRDTEAFF. The CDR3 DNA follows: TGCAGTGCTCTGAGTAGTAGGGACACTGAAGCTTTCTTT. The chain recombines TRBV20-1 with TRBJ1-1; D is uncertain. Trimming shortened V by 5 bases and J by 3 bases, and 13 bases separated the two germline ends. The CDR3 is 13 amino acids. The V gene's germline CDR1 is DFQATT and CDR2 SNEGSKA (reference sequence).

This clonotype has at least ten counts. The chain is built from TRBV5-8 and TRBJ1-4; unclear D gene. The CDR3 is 17 residues long. The V end lost 4 bases, the J end lost 0 bases, and 16 bases lay between the germline ends. Germline CDR1 and CDR2: SGHTS and YDEGEE. In DNA form, the CDR3 reads TGTGCCAGCAGCATCTACACGGGTCCTGCAACTAATGAAAAACTGTTTTTT. Translated: CASSIYTGPATNEKLFF.

The chain recombines TRBV4-1 with TRBJ2-5, with D hard to call. V gave up 4 bases and J gave up 3 bases, with 18 bases separating them. Germline values: CDR1 MGHRA, CDR2 YSYEKL. The CDR3 covers 16 residues. The CDR3 DNA is TGCGCCAGCAGCCGGGATAGCCCGAGCCCCGAAGAGACCCAGTACTTC. The encoded protein is CASSRDSPSPEETQYF.

In this sample, this clonotype turned up many times. The chain has TRBV7-8 and TRBJ2-7; 12 bases align to TRBD1. After removal of 1 base from V and 2 bases from J, the junction contained 3 bases not matched to a gene. Germline lookup yields CDR1 SGHVS and CDR2 FQNEAQ. The CDR3 covers 16 residues. This chain's CDR3 is CASSLVGTGGPYEQYF. CDR3 sequence (DNA): TGTGCCAGCAGCTTAGTGGGGACAGGGGGCCCCTACGAGCAGTACTTC.

The chain links TRBV19 to TRBJ1-5; possible D gene TRBD1, 6 bases. V was shortened by 0 bases and J by 8 bases, with 20 bases between the two germline ends. CDR1 is LNHDA, CDR2 SQIVND, per germline (reference sequence). CDR3 length equals 17 residues. The CDR3 region is CASSIEEGQSDPEPQHF. The CDR3 nucleotides read TGTGCCAGTAGTATAGAGGAAGGACAGTCAGACCCCGAGCCCCAGCATTTT.

This clonotype was found many times. The CDR3 is CASSDPFRGTEAFF. The CDR3 region has the DNA TGCGCCAGCAGTGACCCCTTTAGAGGGACTGAAGCTTTCTTT. J is TRBJ1-1 and V is TRBV10-2; D is unclear. V lost 3 bases and J 5 bases, leaving 13 bases between the germline ends. This CDR3 spans 14 amino acids. Germline CDR1 is WSHSY and CDR2 is SAAADI.

The chain combines TRBV14 with TRBJ2-6, with 11 positions matching TRBD1. CDR3 length equals 15 residues. Trimming took 8 bases from V and 4 from J; bases not matched to a gene: 4. Germline loops: CDR1 SGHDN, CDR2 FVKESK. This chain's CDR3 is CASGQGAQGANVLTF. CDR3 in DNA: TGTGCCAGCGGACAGGGGGCGCAAGGGGCCAACGTCCTGACTTTC. The complete variable domain, with remaining parts taken from reference TRBV14 and TRBJ2-6, reads EAGVTQFPSHSVIEKGQTVTLRCDPISGHDNLYWYRRVMGKEIKFLLHFVKESKQDESGMPNNRFLAERTGGTYSTLKVQPAELEDSGVYFCASGQGAQGANVLTFGAGSRLTVL.

The V call is TRBV7-2, the J call TRBJ2-7; D might be TRBD2 (6 bases). The germline V gene encodes CDR1 SGHTA and CDR2 FQGNSA. Trimming removed 1 base from V and 4 bases from J, with 20 bases in between. The CDR3 sequence is 17 residues long. CDR3 residues: CASSLVGTGLPTYEQYF. The CDR3 nucleotides read TGTGCCAGCAGCTTAGTAGGGACGGGACTCCCAACTTACGAGCAGTACTTC.

The chain has TRBV4-1 and TRBJ2-3, with TRBD1 matching over 9 bases. CDR1 MGHRA and CDR2 YSYEKL come from the germline V gene. The J segment lost 6 bases and the V segment lost 1 base, leaving 8 bases of the junction unmatched. This CDR3 spans 16 amino acids. CDR3 loop: CASSQGSGDRVDTQYF. CDR3 DNA: TGCGCCAGCAGCCAAGGGTCCGGGGACAGGGTTGATACGCAGTATTTT.

V gene TRBV15 combines with J gene TRBJ2-1, with a weak D call TRBD1 (6 bases). With 1 base removed from V and 4 bases from J, the gap between germline ends came to 17 bases. The germline CDR1 and CDR2 sequences are LNHNV and YYDKDF (reference sequence). The CDR3 runs 17 residues. CDR3: CATSRVTGQSGYNEQFF. CDR3 DNA sequence: TGTGCCACCAGCAGAGTGACAGGCCAATCGGGGTACAATGAGCAGTTCTTC.

The chain joins TRBV2 to TRBJ1-2, with D tentatively TRBD1 (5 bases). Germline assignment: CDR1 SNHLY and CDR2 FYNNEI. The CDR3 runs 14 residues. Trimming took 6 bases from V and 4 from J, leaving 15 bases between them. The CDR3 nucleotides read TGTGCCAGCAGACGAATTGCGGGGGTCTATGGCTACACCTTC. It is translated as CASRRIAGVYGYTF. Complete variable domain (other parts from reference TRBV2 and TRBJ1-2): EPEVTQTPSHQVTQMGQEVILRCVPISNHLYFYWYRQILGQKVEFLVSFYNNEISEKSEIFDDQFSVERPDGSNFTLKIRSTKLEDSAMYFCASRRIAGVYGYTFGSGTRLTVV.

This clonotype was seen at least ten times. The junction departs from germline at one end; a sequencing error may be responsible. This chain joins TRBV3-1 and TRBJ2-7; maybe TRBD2 (5 bases). Per the germline V gene, CDR1 is LGHDT and CDR2 is YNNKEL (reference sequence). CDR3 length equals 11 residues. CDR3 nucleotide sequence: TGTGCCAGCAGCCAAGACCTAGCCTTGTTCTTC. It translates to CASSQDLALFF.

Comments on this clonotype: Germline and junction disagree at one end, which may indicate a read error. This chain links TRBV2 with TRBJ2-7, with 9 nucleotides matching TRBD2. This CDR3 has 13 amino acids. Looked up from germline, CDR1 is SNHLY and CDR2 is FYNNEI. The CDR3 bases are TGTGCCAGCAGAGAAGGACTAGCGAGGGAGCAGTACTTC. It yields the protein CASREGLAREQYF.

This clonotype was detected ten times or more. This chain connects TRBV6-5 to TRBJ2-7; perhaps TRBD2 as D (5 bases). The ends were cut back, 4 bases at V and 3 bases at J, with 10 bases in the middle. Germline V gives CDR1 MNHEY, CDR2 SVGAGI. The CDR3 length is 13 residues. This CDR3 reads CASSSRGGYEQYF. The CDR3 DNA follows: TGTGCCAGCAGTTCCCGTGGAGGCTACGAGCAGTACTTC.